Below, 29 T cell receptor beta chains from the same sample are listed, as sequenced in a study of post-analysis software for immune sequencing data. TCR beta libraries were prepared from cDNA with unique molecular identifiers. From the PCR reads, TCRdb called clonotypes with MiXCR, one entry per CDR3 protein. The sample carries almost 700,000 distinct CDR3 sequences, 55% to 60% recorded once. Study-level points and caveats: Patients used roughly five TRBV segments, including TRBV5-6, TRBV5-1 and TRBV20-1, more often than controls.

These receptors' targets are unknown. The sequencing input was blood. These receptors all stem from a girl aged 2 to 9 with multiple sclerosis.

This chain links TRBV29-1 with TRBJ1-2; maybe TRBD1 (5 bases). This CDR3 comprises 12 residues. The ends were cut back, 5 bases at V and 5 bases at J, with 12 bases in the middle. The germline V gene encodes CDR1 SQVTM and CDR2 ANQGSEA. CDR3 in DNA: TGCAGCGTTATAGGGGCGGAGTATGGCTACACCTTC. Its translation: CSVIGAEYGYTF.

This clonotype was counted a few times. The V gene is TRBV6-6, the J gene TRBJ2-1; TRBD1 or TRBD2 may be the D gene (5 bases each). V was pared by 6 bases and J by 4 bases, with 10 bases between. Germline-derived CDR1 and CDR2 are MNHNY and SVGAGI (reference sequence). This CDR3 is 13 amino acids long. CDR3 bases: TGTGCCAGCAGCGGGGCGCAATACAATGAGCAGTTCTTC. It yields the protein CASSGAQYNEQFF.

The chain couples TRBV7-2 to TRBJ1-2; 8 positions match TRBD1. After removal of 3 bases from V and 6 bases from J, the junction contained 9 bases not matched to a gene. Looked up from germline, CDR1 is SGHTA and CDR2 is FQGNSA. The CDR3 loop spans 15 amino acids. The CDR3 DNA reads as TGTGCCAGCAGCTTCTACGACAGGGGACTCCATGGCTACACCTTC. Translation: CASSFYDRGLHGYTF.

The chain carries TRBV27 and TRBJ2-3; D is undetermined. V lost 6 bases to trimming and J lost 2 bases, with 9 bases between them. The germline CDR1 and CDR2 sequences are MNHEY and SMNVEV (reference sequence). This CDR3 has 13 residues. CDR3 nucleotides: TGTGCCAGCAGACGGACCGACACAGATACGCAGTATTTT. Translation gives CASRRTDTDTQYF.

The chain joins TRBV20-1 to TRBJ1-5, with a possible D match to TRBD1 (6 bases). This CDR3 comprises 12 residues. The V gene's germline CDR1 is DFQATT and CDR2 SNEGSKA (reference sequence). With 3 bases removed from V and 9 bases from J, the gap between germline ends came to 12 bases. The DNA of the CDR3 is TGCAGTGCTAGTCCAGGGGAGGGGCCCCAGCATTTT. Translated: CSASPGEGPQHF.

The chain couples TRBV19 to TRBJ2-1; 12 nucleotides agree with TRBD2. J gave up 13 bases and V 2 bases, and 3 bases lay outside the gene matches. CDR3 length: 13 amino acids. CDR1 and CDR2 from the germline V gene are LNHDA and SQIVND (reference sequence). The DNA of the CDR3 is TGTGCCAGTAGTATAAGACTAGCGGGAGTCCAGTTCTTC. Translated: CASSIRLAGVQFF.

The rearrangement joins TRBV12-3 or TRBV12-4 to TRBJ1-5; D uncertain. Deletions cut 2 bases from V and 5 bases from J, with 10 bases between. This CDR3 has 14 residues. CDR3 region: CASSLSDRDQPQHF. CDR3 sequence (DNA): TGTGCCAGCAGTTTATCCGATAGGGATCAGCCCCAGCATTTT.

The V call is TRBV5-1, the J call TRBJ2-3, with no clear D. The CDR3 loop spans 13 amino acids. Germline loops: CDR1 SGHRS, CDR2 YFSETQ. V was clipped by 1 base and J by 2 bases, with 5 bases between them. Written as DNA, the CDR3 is TGCGCCAGCAGCTTGAAAAACACAGATACGCAGTATTTT. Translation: CASSLKNTDTQYF.

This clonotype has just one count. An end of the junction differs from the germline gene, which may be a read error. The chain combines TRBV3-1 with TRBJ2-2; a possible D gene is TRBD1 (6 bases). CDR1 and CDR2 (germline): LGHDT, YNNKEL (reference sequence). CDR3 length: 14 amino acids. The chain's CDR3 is CASSTYRETGERFF. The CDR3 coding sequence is TGTGCCAGCAGCACTTACAGGGAGACCGGGGAGCGGTTTTTT.

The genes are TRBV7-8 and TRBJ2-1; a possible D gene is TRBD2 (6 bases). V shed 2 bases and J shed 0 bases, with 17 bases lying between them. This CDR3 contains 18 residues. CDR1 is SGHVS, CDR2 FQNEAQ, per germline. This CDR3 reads CASSLSAGSLDSYNEQFF. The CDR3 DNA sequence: TGTGCCAGCAGCTTATCAGCGGGTTCCTTGGACTCCTACAATGAGCAGTTCTTC.

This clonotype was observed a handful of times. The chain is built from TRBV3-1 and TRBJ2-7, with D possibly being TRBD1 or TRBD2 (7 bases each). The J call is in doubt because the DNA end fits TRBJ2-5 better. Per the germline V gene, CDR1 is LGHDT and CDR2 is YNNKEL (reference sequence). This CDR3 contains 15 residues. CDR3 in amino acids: CASSQGEGAQETQYF. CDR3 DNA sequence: TGTGCCAGCAGCCAAGGGGAGGGGGCGCAGGAGACCCAGTACTTC.

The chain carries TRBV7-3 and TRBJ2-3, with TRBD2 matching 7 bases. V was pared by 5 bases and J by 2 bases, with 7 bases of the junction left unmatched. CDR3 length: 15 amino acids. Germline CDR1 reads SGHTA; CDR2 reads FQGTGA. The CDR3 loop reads CASSARLAFTDTQYF. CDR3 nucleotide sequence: TGTGCCAGCAGCGCCCGACTAGCCTTCACAGATACGCAGTATTTT.

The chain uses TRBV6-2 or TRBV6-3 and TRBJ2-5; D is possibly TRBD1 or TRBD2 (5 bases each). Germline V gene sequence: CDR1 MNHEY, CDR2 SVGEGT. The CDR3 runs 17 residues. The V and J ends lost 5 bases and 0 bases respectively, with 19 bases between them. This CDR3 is CASSSPGGGSYQETQYF. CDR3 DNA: TGTGCCAGCAGTAGCCCCGGTGGGGGATCGTACCAAGAGACCCAGTACTTC.

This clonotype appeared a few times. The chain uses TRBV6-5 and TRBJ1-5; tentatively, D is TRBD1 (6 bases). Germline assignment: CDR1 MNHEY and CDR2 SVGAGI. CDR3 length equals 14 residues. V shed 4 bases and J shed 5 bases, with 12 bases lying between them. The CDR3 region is CASSSQGNYQPQHF. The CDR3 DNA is TGTGCCAGCAGTTCACAGGGTAACTATCAGCCCCAGCATTTT.

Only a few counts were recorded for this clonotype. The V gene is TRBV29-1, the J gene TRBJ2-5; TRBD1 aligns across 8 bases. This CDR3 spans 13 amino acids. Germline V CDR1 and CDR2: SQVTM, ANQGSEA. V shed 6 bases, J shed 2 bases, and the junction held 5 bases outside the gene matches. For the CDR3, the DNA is TGCAGCGTCTCAGGGGGCGTTCAAGAGACCCAGTACTTC. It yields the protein CSVSGGVQETQYF.

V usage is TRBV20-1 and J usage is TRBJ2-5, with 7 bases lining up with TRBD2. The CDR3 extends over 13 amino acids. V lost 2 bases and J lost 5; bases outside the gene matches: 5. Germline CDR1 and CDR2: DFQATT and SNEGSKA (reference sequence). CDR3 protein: CSARFVAGETQYF. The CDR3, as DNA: TGCAGTGCTAGATTTGTAGCGGGTGAGACCCAGTACTTC.

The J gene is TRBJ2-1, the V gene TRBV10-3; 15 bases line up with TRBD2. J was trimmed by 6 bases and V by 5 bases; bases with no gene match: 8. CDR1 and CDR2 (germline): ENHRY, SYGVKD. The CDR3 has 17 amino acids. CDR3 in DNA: TGTGCCATCAGTCCAGGACTAGCGGGAGGGCCAACCAATGAGCAGTTCTTC. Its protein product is CAISPGLAGGPTNEQFF.

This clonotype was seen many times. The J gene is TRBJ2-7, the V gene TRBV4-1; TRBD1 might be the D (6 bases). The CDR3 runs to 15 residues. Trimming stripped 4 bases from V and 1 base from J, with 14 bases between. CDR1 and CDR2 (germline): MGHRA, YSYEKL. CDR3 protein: CASSPTTQGSYEQYF. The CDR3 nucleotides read TGCGCCAGCAGCCCGACCACGCAGGGGTCCTACGAGCAGTACTTC.

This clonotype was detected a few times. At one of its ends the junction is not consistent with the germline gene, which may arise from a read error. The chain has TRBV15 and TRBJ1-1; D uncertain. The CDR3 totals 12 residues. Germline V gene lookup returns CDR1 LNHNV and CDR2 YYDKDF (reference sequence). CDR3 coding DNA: TGTGTCACCAGCATCTCAAAACGTGGAGCTTTCTTT. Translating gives CVTSISKRGAFF.

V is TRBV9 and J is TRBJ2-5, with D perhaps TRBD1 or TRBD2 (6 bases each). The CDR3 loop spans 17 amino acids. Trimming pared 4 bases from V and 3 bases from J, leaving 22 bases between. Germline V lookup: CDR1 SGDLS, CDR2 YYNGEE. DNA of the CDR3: TGTGCCAGCAGCCACGACTATGGAGGGGCAGGGGAAGAGACCCAGTACTTC. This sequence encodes CASSHDYGGAGEETQYF.

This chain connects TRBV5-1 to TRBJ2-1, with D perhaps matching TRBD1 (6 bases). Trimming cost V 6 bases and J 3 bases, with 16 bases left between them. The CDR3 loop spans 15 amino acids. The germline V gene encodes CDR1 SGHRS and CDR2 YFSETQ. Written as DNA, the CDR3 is TGCGCCAGCAAGTTCCGGGACACTATCTACAATGAGCAGTTCTTC. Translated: CASKFRDTIYNEQFF.

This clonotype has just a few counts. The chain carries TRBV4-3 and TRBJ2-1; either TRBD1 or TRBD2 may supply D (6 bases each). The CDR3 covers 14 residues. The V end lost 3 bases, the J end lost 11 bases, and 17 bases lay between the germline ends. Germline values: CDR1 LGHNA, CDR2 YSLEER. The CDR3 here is CASSQAWGADQQFF. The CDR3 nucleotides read TGCGCCAGCAGCCAGGCTTGGGGGGCAGATCAGCAGTTCTTC.

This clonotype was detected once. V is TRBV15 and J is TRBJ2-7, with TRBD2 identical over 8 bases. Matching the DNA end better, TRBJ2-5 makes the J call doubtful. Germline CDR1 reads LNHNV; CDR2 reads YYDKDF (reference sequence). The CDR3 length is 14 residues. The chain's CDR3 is CATSTGLGEETQYF. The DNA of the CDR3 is TGTGCCACCAGCACGGGACTAGGAGAGGAGACCCAGTACTTC.

CDR3 sequence reads: CASSQERSQGSTGANVLTF. CDR3 DNA: TGCGCCAGCAGCCAAGAAAGGAGTCAGGGAAGTACTGGGGCCAACGTCCTGACTTTC. The chain has TRBV4-1 and TRBJ2-6; possible D gene TRBD1, 5 bases. This CDR3 has 19 amino acids. Germline CDR1 MGHRA, CDR2 YSYEKL. Between the trimmed V and J ends, which lost 0 bases and 2 bases, there was a span of 17 bases.

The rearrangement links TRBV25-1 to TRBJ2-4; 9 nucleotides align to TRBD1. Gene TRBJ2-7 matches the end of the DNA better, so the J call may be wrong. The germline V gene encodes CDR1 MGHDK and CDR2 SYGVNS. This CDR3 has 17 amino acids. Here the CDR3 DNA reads TGTGCCAGCAGTGAGTCTTCCGGGACAGGGTCCTTCTACGAGCAGTACTTC. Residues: CASSESSGTGSFYEQYF.

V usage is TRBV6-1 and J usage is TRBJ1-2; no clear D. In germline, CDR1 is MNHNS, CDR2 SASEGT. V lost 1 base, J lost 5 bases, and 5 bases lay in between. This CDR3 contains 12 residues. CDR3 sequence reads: CASSEEDYGYTF. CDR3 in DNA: TGTGCCAGCAGTGAAGAGGATTATGGCTACACCTTC.

Here the CDR3 DNA reads TGTGCCAGCAGTTGGGGGAGGCCGGATACGCAGTATTTT. This translates into CASSWGRPDTQYF. V usage is TRBV12-3 or TRBV12-4 and J usage is TRBJ2-3; possibly TRBD2 for D (6 bases). V lost 4 bases to trimming and J lost 6 bases, with 11 bases between them. The CDR3 runs 13 residues.

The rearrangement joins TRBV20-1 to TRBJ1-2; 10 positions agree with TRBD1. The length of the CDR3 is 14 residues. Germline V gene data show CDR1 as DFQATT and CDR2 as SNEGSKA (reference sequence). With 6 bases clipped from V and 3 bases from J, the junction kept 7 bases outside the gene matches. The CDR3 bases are TGCAGTGCCGCAAGGGACAGGGGTGACTATGGCTACACCTTC. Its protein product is CSAARDRGDYGYTF.

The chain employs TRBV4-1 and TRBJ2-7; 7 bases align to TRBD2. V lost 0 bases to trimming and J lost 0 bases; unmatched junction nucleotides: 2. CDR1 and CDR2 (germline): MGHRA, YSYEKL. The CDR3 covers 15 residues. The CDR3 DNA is TGCGCCAGCAGCCAAGATGGGGACTACTCCTACGAGCAGTACTTC. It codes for CASSQDGDYSYEQYF.